Listed here is a single T cell receptor (beta chain). The antigen remains undetermined. Germline values: CDR1 LNHNV, CDR2 YYDKDF (reference sequence). This CDR3 region has 13 residues. Trimming left V 3 bases short and J 3 bases short, with 8 bases between. The data are from a study of T cells in Graves' hyperthyroidism and ophthalmopathy. Study-level findings and limits: The model foresaw ophthalmopathy a median approximately 6.1 months prior to onset. Peripheral blood also featured most of the thyroid clonotypes expanded above 0.001.

TCR beta CDR3 regions were amplified from RNA transcripts. The HTBI primer set drove a first-round RT-PCR of the TCR CDR3. TCRdb itself ran the multiplex PCR reads through MiXCR, one entry per CDR3 protein. Of more than 600,000 distinct CDR3 sequences in the sample, about a sixth are singletons; the top ten hold 8.4%. Each diagnosis was grounded in clinical symptoms, serum thyroxine and TRAb, thyroid ultrasound, and orbital computed tomography. The chain joins TRBV15 to TRBJ1-1, with D unresolved. The sequenced sample was blood. This clonotype originated in a man in his late teens or twenties with Graves' hyperthyroidism. DNA for the CDR3: TGTGCCACCAGCAGTCCTTTTGACACTGAAGCTTTCTTT. Translating gives CATSSPFDTEAFF.